The 18 T cell receptor delta chains below come from one sample, sequenced in a study of γδ T cells in repeated Plasmodium falciparum infection. TCRdb reran clone calling via CATT on the multiplex PCR reads. This table holds more than 70,000 delta-chain clones, 0.85% to 1% found once. Gammadelta T cells were flow-sorted from PBMC into Vgamma9/Vdelta2+ and Vdelta2-negative populations for bulk analysis. The sequencing sample was made of gamma-delta T cells from blood. The receptors derive from a pool of human donors (malaria-infected and uninfected, not separated).

This clone has only a few counts. The protein recorded in TCRdb matches a much larger clone and deviates from this DNA's translation at residue 5, suggesting a read error; the protein here is obtained by translating the DNA. V gene TRDV2 combines with J gene TRDJ1; 12 bases agree with TRDD3. The CDR3 has 18 amino acids. The J segment lost 1 base and the V segment lost 3 bases, leaving 11 bases of the junction unmatched. The germline gives CDR1 GEAIGNYY, CDR2 EKD. CDR3 sequence reads: CACDPITGGYSSTDKLIF. The CDR3, as DNA: TGTGCCTGTGACCCGATTACTGGGGGATACTCGTCCACCGATAAACTCATCTTT.

This clone has ten or more counts. V gene TRDV2 combines with J gene TRDJ1, with unresolved D. The V and J ends lost 5 bases and 2 bases respectively, with 23 bases between them. This CDR3 region has 17 residues. CDR1 and CDR2 (germline): GEAIGNYY, EKD. This CDR3 is CACGTRAGRSTTDKLIF. CDR3 DNA sequence: TGTGCCTGTGGAACACGTGCTGGAAGATCTACAACCGATAAACTCATCTTT.

With respect to this clone: The TCRdb record carries a much larger clone's protein, which differs from this DNA's translation at residue 15; a read error is the likely cause, and the protein listed here is the DNA translation. The J gene is TRDJ1, the V gene TRDV1; 11 bases fit TRDD3. TCRdb gives no J gene; it was assigned here by matching the DNA to germline. This CDR3 contains 23 residues. The junction had 25 bases not matched to a gene; V was cut back by 4 bases and J by 0 bases. Germline V gives CDR1 TSWWSYY, CDR2 QGS. In DNA, the CDR3 is TGTGCTCTTGGGGGGGGCTTCCTTACACTTAACTGGGGGATATCCGGGTACACCGATAAACTCATCTTT. Translating gives CALGGGFLTLNWGISGYTDKLIF.

As to this clone: The protein TCRdb gives is from a much larger clone and does not agree with this DNA's translation at residue 3, likely a read error; the protein shown here comes from the DNA. The genes are TRDV1 and TRDJ1, with 8 nucleotides matching TRDD3. The J gene, left out of TCRdb, was set here by checking the DNA against germline. The CDR3 contains 16 residues. Germline V gene lookup returns CDR1 TSWWSYY and CDR2 QGS. The CDR3 sequence: CAVGEQALLGADKLIF. In nucleotides, the CDR3 is TGTGCTGTTGGGGAACAGGCGTTACTGGGGGCCGATAAACTCATCTTT.

This clone was found a few times. The TCRdb protein, from a much larger clone, departs from this DNA's translation at residue 9, likely by read error; the protein shown derives from the DNA. Written as DNA, the CDR3 is TGTGCCTGTGACACCGGCGGGAGCTGCACCGATAAACTCATCTTT. Residues: CACDTGGSCTDKLIF. V usage is TRDV2 and J usage is TRDJ1; no reliable D call. Because TCRdb records no J gene, it was assigned here through a match of the DNA to germline. Between the trimmed V and J ends, which lost 0 bases and 1 base, there was a span of 11 bases. This CDR3 has 15 amino acids. Germline assignment: CDR1 GEAIGNYY and CDR2 EKD.

On this clone itself: The TCRdb record carries a much larger clone's protein, which differs from this DNA's translation at residue 20; a read error is the likely cause, and the protein listed here is the DNA translation. The chain carries TRDV1 and TRDJ1, with 10 bases fitting TRDD3. As TCRdb names no J gene, one was assigned here on the basis of a DNA match to germline. This CDR3 spans 25 amino acids. Germline CDR1 TSWWSYY, CDR2 QGS. The V gene end was trimmed by 5 bases and the J gene end by 3 bases; junction bases not matched to a gene: 36. This CDR3 reads CALGTQGLSPFFWGITSGYADKLIF. In DNA, the CDR3 is TGTGCTCTTGGGACTCAAGGCCTTTCACCTTTTTTCTGGGGGATAACATCTGGATACGCCGATAAACTCATCTTT.

Details on this clone: TCRdb shows a much larger clone's protein in place of this DNA's translation, and the two differ at residue 10, likely through a read error; the protein shown is translated from the DNA. The chain joins TRDV2 to TRDJ1; D might be TRDD3 (5 bases). V was cut by 0 bases and J by 3 bases, with 19 bases left in between. Looked up from germline, CDR1 is GEAIGNYY and CDR2 is EKD. The length of the CDR3 is 17 residues. The CDR3 loop reads CACDTKLRGGTADKLIF. The DNA of the CDR3 is TGTGCCTGTGACACCAAACTCCGGGGGGGTACAGCCGATAAACTCATCTTT.

A note on this clone: The protein recorded in TCRdb matches a much larger clone and deviates from this DNA's translation at residue 7, suggesting a read error; the protein here is obtained by translating the DNA. The chain carries TRDV2 and TRDJ1, with D unclear. The J gene, absent from TCRdb, was called here by matching the DNA to germline. V was pared by 3 bases and J by 1 base, with 14 bases between. The CDR3 covers 15 residues. Germline V gene data show CDR1 as GEAIGNYY and CDR2 as EKD. CDR3 region: CACDPIAAATDKLIF. CDR3 nucleotide sequence: TGTGCCTGTGACCCTATCGCGGCCGCCACCGATAAACTCATCTTT.

This clone was found many times. TCRdb pairs this DNA with a much larger clone's protein that differs at residue 15, likely a read error; the protein shown was translated from the DNA. The chain employs TRDV1 and TRDJ1; D possibly matches TRDD2 or TRDD3 (5 bases each). The germline gives CDR1 TSWWSYY, CDR2 QGS. V was cut by 7 bases and J by 3 bases, with 33 bases left in between. The CDR3 is 20 residues long. CDR3 in amino acids: CALVFPDLVGVPLYADKLIF. The DNA of the CDR3 is TGTGCTCTTGTGTTTCCTGATTTAGTGGGTGTTCCTCTATACGCCGATAAACTCATCTTT.

This clone was found a few times. TCRdb assigns this DNA the protein of a much larger clone, which departs from its translation at residue 5; this likely reflects a read error, and the protein shown comes from translating the DNA. The chain is built from TRDV2 and TRDJ1; a possible D gene is TRDD2 (8 bases). The J gene is not listed in TCRdb, so it was assigned here from a DNA match to germline. Germline CDR1 and CDR2: GEAIGNYY and EKD. V dropped 3 bases and J dropped 6 bases, with 28 bases sitting between them. CDR3 size: 18 residues. Written as DNA, the CDR3 is TGTGCCTGTGACTCGAGCCTTCCTAGCCGTGCTGGGGGTTATAAACTCATCTTT. This sequence encodes CACDSSLPSRAGGYKLIF.

This clone was seen a handful of times. The mismatch at residue 6 between this DNA's translation and the TCRdb protein of a much larger clone likely reflects a read error; the protein shown is translated from the DNA. This rearrangement joins TRDV2 to TRDJ1, with 12 bases aligning to TRDD3. Matching the DNA to germline supplied the J gene, which TCRdb does not give. There are 18 residues in the CDR3. Per the germline V gene, CDR1 is GEAIGNYY and CDR2 is EKD. J was trimmed by 4 bases and V by 1 base; bases with no gene match: 12. CDR3 DNA sequence: TGTGCCTGTGACACTACTCCGGTCTGGGGGATACGCAGCGATAAACTCATCTTT. This gives the protein CACDTTPVWGIRSDKLIF.

This clone was recorded many times. Translating this DNA gives a protein that differs at residue 17 from the TCRdb one, which belongs to a much larger clone; a read error is likely, and the protein shown is this translation. Here the CDR3 DNA reads TGTGCCTGTGACACCATCCTGGCCAGCCCCCAAAACTACTACGGCGATAGACTCATCTTT. Its protein product is CACDTILASPQNYYGDRLIF. The rearrangement uses TRDV2 and TRDJ1; unclear D gene. CDR1 and CDR2 (germline): GEAIGNYY, EKD. This CDR3 spans 20 amino acids.

Sample share makes this clone medium-sized. Additional DNA sequences in this sample encode the identical CDR3. This chain connects TRDV1 to TRDJ1, with TRDD3 as a possible D gene (6 bases). CDR1 and CDR2 from the germline V gene are TSWWSYY and QGS. The CDR3 length is 16 residues. V was clipped by 4 bases and J by 0 bases, with 15 bases between them. This CDR3 reads CALGAMGGRYTDKLIF. In nucleotides, the CDR3 is TGTGCTCTTGGGGCCATGGGGGGGAGGTACACCGATAAACTCATCTTT.

The sample holds a few counts of this clone. A junction boundary mismatches the germline segment, possibly from a read error. The sample contains more than one DNA sequence encoding this CDR3. The CDR3 DNA sequence: TGTGCCTGTGACCCCGTACTGGGGGATCCGGGGAGAACCGACAAACTCATCTTC. It yields the protein CACDPVLGDPGRTDKLIF. The chain is built from TRDV2 and TRDJ1, with 10 bases that match TRDD3. The V gene's germline CDR1 is GEAIGNYY and CDR2 EKD. The CDR3 has 18 amino acids.

This clone was counted between two and nine times. The protein given by TCRdb reflects a much larger clone and differs at residue 5 from this DNA's translation, likely from a read error; the protein shown is the DNA's translation. The chain employs TRDV1 and TRDJ1; 8 nucleotides align to TRDD3. No J gene was available from TCRdb, and it was assigned here by a germline match of the DNA. CDR1 and CDR2 (germline): TSWWSYY, QGS. V trimming: 4 bases; J trimming: 1 base; junction bases outside the gene matches: 23. There are 21 residues in the CDR3. CDR3 bases: TGTGCTCTTGGGGGAAGGGCGAGAGCCCACTGGGGGTCCTTCCCCACCGATAAACTCATCTTT. This codes for CALGGRARAHWGSFPTDKLIF.

This clone was seen only a few times. One base away lies a much larger clone, so this may be a sequencing read error. The chain links TRDV1 to TRDJ1; possible D gene TRDD3, 6 bases. The CDR3 spans 17 residues. Germline V gene sequence: CDR1 TSWWSYY, CDR2 QGS. The CDR3 DNA sequence: TGTGCTCCTGGGGAAGGGACCATCGTACAGAGCACCGATAAACTCATCTTT. Translating gives CAPGEGTIVQSTDKLIF.

This clone came up a few times. The protein TCRdb gives is from a much larger clone and does not agree with this DNA's translation at residue 11, likely a read error; the protein shown here comes from the DNA. This chain uses TRDV1 with TRDJ1; no definite D call. TCRdb lists no J gene, so it was determined here by aligning the DNA to germline. CDR3 length equals 16 residues. Germline V gene sequence: CDR1 TSWWSYY, CDR2 QGS. Trimming stripped 2 bases from V and 8 bases from J, with 21 bases between. The CDR3 is CALGEKFQRDDGKLIF. In DNA form, the CDR3 reads TGTGCTCTTGGGGAAAAGTTTCAACGGGACGATGGGAAACTCATCTTT.

This clone was observed a handful of times. The likely explanation is a read error, given a far larger clone one base away. The sample holds other DNA sequences that translate to the same CDR3. The J gene was not called, though the V gene is TRDV1; the DNA was not used to check the table's D call, TRDD3. The CDR3 has 18 amino acids. Germline V CDR1 and CDR2: TSWWSYY, QGS. Written as DNA, the CDR3 is TGTGCTCTTGGGGAAACGGGAACGGTCGTACAAAACACCGATAAGCTCATCTTT. Translated, it gives CALGETGTVVQNTDKLIF.